This note documents a single T cell receptor (beta chain) sequence. The CDR3 loop spans 13 amino acids. The germline V and J ends were trimmed by 0 bases and 6 bases, with 7 bases remaining between them. Per the germline V gene, CDR1 is SGHDT and CDR2 is YYEEEE. These data come from a study of blood T cell repertoires in COVID-19. Produced via immunoSEQ multiplex PCR; TCRdb's table is partial and in-frame only. The sample shows 50,000 to 60,000 clones, roughly nine tenths of them seen only once. This TCR was sampled from a man older than 75 with active or convalescent COVID-19. This rearrangement joins TRBV5-6 to TRBJ2-1, with a tentative D call TRBD2 (6 bases). Sequencing input: peripheral blood. The CDR3 protein is CASSLGLGNEQFF. As DNA, the CDR3 is TGTGCCAGCAGCTTGGGACTAGGCAATGAGCAGTTCTTC.